This T cell receptor beta chain came from a study of CD8 T cells in Susac syndrome. After removal of 3 bases from V and 0 bases from J, the junction contained 8 bases not matched to a gene. The CDR3 covers 17 residues. Germline CDR1 reads KGHSH; CDR2 reads LQKENI. An amount of RNA that ranged from roughly 0.5 to 1 ug was reverse transcribed with random hexamers. TCRdb called the immunoSEQ multiplex PCR reads again in MiXCR, with one record for every CDR3 protein. In the table there are tens of thousands of distinct CDR3 sequences, 94% of which are singletons. Negative isolation was used for CD8+ and CD4+ T cells, and FACS enrichment was applied to TEMRA cells.

This chain links TRBV18 with TRBJ2-7; 10 bases match TRBD2. Sequenced sample: CD8+ T cells from PBMCs. The receptor's source is a human donor in good health. The CDR3 protein is CASSPASGGLSSYEQYF. CDR3 DNA sequence: TGTGCCAGCTCACCTGCTAGCGGGGGTTTAAGCTCCTACGAGCAGTACTTC. Together with reference TRBV18 and TRBJ2-7, the CDR3 gives the full variable domain: NAGVMQNPRHLVRRRGQEARLRCSPMKGHSHVYWYRQLPEEGLKFMVYLQKENIIDESGMPKERFSAEFPKEGPSILRIQQVVRGDSAAYFCASSPASGGLSSYEQYFGPGTRLTVT.